Each of the 3 T cell receptor beta chains below was sequenced from the same sample in a study of blood T cell repertoires in COVID-19. The repertoire was sequenced with immunoSEQ multiplex PCR; TCRdb's copy has only in-frame clones and lacks some. The repertoire has more than 55,000 clones, around 88% of them found once; the top ten carry more than 4.5%. The sequencing sample was made of peripheral blood. These receptors were taken from a man in his sixties with acute or convalescent COVID-19.

The chain employs TRBV28 and TRBJ1-5; D possibly corresponds to TRBD1 (6 bases). V was cut by 6 bases and J by 7 bases, with 22 bases left in between. Per the germline V gene, CDR1 is MDHEN and CDR2 is SYDVKM. The CDR3 is 16 amino acids. The CDR3 is CASSILTNTGSQPQHF. The CDR3 DNA sequence: TGTGCCAGCAGCATCCTAACCAATACAGGGAGCCAGCCCCAGCATTTT.

The genes are TRBV2 and TRBJ1-4, with TRBD1 matching 7 bases. The CDR3 loop spans 14 amino acids. Trimming cost V 4 bases and J 6 bases; bases outside gene matches: 5. CDR1 and CDR2 from the germline V gene are SNHLY and FYNNEI. Here the CDR3 DNA reads TGTGCCAGCAGTGCGACAGGGTTTGATGAAAAACTGTTTTTT. It codes for CASSATGFDEKLFF.

The V and J genes are TRBV4-2 and TRBJ2-5; 9 nucleotides line up with TRBD2. Germline V CDR1 and CDR2: LGHNA, YNFKEQ. The CDR3 sequence is 16 residues long. V shed 1 base and J 9 bases; nucleotides not matched to a gene: 12. For the CDR3, the DNA is TGTGCCAGCAGCCAAGGGGGGCAGCGGGGGGCCTCGGCCCAGTACTTC. It encodes CASSQGGQRGASAQYF.